The entry below describes one T cell receptor beta chain. The source of the sample is a study of blood T cell repertoires in COVID-19. Study details: T cells, B-cell-depleted T cells, or PBMCs provided the cDNA or gDNA that served as material.

Data came from immunoSEQ multiplex PCR; TCRdb stores just in-frame clones and leaves some out. The sample carries roughly 120,000 clones, 90% recorded once. The ends were cut back, 8 bases at V and 5 bases at J, with 16 bases in the middle. This CDR3 has 15 amino acids. The germline V gene has CDR1 SNHLY and CDR2 FYNNEI. The gene calls are TRBV2 and TRBJ1-6; maybe TRBD1 (5 bases). The source of this sequence is a human donor with active COVID-19. The donor label of this sample is uncertain. The sample taken for sequencing was peripheral blood. The CDR3 loop reads CASCVSGGDNSPLHF. The CDR3, as DNA: TGTGCCAGCTGTGTTTCGGGGGGAGATAATTCACCCCTCCACTTT.